This TCR beta chain was identified in a study of blood T cell repertoires in COVID-19. The wider study: Some COVID-19 samples were acute and others convalescent; all came from the United States, Italy and Spain.

Profiling relied on immunoSEQ multiplex PCR, and the TCRdb table lists in-frame clones only, not all of them. The sample lists 250,000 or so clones; roughly 86% were seen once. The CDR3 consists of 13 residues. From germline, CDR1 is SGHNT and CDR2 YYREEE (reference sequence). The V end lost 4 bases, the J end lost 1 base, and 9 bases lay between the germline ends. The origin of this receptor is a woman in her 70s with active or convalescent COVID-19. The genes are TRBV5-4 and TRBJ2-7; D remains unclear. Sequencing used peripheral blood. CDR3 loop: CASSPAGSYEQYF. For the CDR3, the DNA is TGTGCCAGCAGCCCCGCCGGTTCCTACGAGCAGTACTTC.